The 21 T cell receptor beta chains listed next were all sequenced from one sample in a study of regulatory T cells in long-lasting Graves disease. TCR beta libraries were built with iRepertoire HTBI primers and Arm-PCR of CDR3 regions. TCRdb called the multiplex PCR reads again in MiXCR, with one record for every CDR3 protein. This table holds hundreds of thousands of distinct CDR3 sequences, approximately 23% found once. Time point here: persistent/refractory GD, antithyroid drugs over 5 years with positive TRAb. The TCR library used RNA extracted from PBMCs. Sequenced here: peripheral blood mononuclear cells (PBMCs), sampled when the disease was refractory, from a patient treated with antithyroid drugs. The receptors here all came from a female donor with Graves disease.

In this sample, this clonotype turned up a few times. Here the CDR3 reads CASSPPGGGSHTIYF. DNA for the CDR3: TGTGCCAGCAGCCCCCCTGGGGGGGGGAGCCACACCATATATTTT. This chain joins TRBV7-2 and TRBJ1-3, with D possibly being TRBD1 (5 bases). The V gene lost 5 bases and the J gene lost 8 bases, with 19 bases spanning the gap. Germline V gene sequence: CDR1 SGHTA, CDR2 FQGNSA. The CDR3 covers 15 residues.

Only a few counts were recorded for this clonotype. CDR3 loop: CASSVSGSTEAFF. CDR3 nucleotides: TGTGCCAGCAGCGTTAGCGGCTCTACTGAAGCTTTCTTT. The genes are TRBV7-3 and TRBJ1-1; D remains unclear. This CDR3 region has 13 residues. Germline V gene data show CDR1 as SGHTA and CDR2 as FQGTGA. Trimming pared 5 bases from V and 5 bases from J, leaving 12 bases between.

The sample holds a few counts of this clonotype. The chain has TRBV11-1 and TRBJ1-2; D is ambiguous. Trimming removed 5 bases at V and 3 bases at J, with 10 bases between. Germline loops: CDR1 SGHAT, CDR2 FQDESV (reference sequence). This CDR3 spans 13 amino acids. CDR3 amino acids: CASSLPLDYGYTF. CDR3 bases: TGTGCCAGCAGCCTACCCCTGGACTATGGCTACACCTTC.

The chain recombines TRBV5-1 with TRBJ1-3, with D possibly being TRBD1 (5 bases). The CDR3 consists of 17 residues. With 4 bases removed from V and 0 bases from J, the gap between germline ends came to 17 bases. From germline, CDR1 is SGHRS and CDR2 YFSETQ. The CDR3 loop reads CASSGGGLDGSGNTIYF. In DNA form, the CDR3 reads TGCGCCAGCAGCGGTGGGGGACTGGACGGCTCTGGAAACACCATATATTTT. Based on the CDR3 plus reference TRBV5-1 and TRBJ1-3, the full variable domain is KAGVTQTPRYLIKTRGQQVTLSCSPISGHRSVSWYQQTPGQGLQFLFEYFSETQRNKGNFPGRFSGRQFSNSRSEMNVSTLELGDSALYLCASSGGGLDGSGNTIYFGEGSWLTVV.

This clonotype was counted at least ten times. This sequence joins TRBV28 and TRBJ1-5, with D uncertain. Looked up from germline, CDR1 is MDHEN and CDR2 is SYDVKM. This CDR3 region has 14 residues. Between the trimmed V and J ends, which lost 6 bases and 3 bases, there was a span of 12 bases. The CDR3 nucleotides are TGTGCCAGCAGAAAAGGATCGTACAATCAGCCCCAGCATTTT. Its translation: CASRKGSYNQPQHF.

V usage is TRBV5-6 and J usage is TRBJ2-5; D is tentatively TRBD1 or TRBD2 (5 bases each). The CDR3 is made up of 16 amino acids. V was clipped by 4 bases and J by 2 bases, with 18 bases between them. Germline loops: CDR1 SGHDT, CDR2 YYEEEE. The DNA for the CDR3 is TGTGCCAGCAGCGATGGGACCGCAACTTCACAAGAGACCCAGTACTTC. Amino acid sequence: CASSDGTATSQETQYF. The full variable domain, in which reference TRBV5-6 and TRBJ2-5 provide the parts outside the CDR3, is DAGVTQSPTHLIKTRGQQVTLRCSPKSGHDTVSWYQQALGQGPQFIFQYYEEEERQRGNFPDRFSGHQFPNYSSELNVNALLLGDSALYLCASSDGTATSQETQYFGPGTRLLVL.

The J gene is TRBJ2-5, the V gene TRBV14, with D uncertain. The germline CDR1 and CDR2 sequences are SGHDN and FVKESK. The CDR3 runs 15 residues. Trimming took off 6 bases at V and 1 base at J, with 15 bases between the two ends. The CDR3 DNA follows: TGTGCCAGCAGAACCCGAGGTCGTACCCAAGAGACCCAGTACTTC. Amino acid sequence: CASRTRGRTQETQYF.

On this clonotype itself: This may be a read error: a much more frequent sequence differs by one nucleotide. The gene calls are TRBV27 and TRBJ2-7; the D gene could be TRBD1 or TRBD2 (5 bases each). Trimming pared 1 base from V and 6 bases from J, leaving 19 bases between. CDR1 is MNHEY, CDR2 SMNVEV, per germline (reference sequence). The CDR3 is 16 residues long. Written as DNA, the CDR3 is TGTGCCAGCAGTTTATATGTGGGGGTTGGGCACCCCGAGCAGTACTTC. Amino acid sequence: CASSLYVGVGHPEQYF.

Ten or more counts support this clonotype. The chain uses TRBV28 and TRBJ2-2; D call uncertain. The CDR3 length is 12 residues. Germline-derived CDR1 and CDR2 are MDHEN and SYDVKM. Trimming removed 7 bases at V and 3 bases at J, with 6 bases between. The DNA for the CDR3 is TGTGCCAGCACCGATTACACCGGGGAGCTGTTTTTT. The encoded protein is CASTDYTGELFF.

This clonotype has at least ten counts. The CDR3 DNA follows: TGTGCCAGCAAGTCCCAGTCATTGCCGGGAGAGACCCAGTACTTC. Amino acid sequence: CASKSQSLPGETQYF. The J gene is TRBJ2-5, the V gene TRBV2; D is ambiguous. Germline CDR1 reads SNHLY; CDR2 reads FYNNEI. The CDR3 length is 15 residues. Trimming pared 7 bases from V and 4 bases from J, leaving 19 bases between.

CDR3 nucleotide sequence: TGTGCCAGCAGCAAACAGGGTTTCAATGAGCAGTTCTTC. Translating gives CASSKQGFNEQFF. The chain joins TRBV7-3 to TRBJ2-1; perhaps TRBD1 as D (6 bases). This CDR3 is 13 amino acids long. V lost 5 bases to trimming and J lost 6 bases, with 11 bases between them. Germline V gives CDR1 SGHTA, CDR2 FQGTGA.

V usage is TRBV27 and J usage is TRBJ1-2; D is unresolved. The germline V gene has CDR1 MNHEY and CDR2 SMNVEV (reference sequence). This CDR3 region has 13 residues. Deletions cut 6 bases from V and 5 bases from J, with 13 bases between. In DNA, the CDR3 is TGTGCCAGCAGGACTCCGGGGAGGTATGGCTACACCTTC. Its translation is CASRTPGRYGYTF.

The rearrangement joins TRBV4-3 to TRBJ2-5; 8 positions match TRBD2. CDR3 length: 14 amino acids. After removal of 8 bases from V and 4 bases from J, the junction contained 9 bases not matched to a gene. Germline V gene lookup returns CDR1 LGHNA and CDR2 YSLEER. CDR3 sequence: CASALGGAGETQYF. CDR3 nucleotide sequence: TGCGCCAGCGCCCTCGGGGGGGCCGGAGAGACCCAGTACTTC.

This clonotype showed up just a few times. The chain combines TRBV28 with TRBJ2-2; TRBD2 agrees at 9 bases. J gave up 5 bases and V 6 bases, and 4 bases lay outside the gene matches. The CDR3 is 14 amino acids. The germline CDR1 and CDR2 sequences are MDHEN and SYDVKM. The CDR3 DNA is TGTGCCAGCAGCTTTCTAGCGGGGACCGGGGAGCTGTTTTTT. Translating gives CASSFLAGTGELFF.

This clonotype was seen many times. CDR3 sequence: CASSDRTSNQETQYF. CDR3 coding DNA: TGTGCCAGCAGTGACCGGACTAGCAATCAAGAGACCCAGTACTTC. The chain recombines TRBV2 with TRBJ2-5, with 8 bases identical to TRBD2. Germline assignment: CDR1 SNHLY and CDR2 FYNNEI. The CDR3 runs to 15 residues. Germline trimming cut 3 bases from V and 2 bases from J; bases unmatched to any gene: 5.

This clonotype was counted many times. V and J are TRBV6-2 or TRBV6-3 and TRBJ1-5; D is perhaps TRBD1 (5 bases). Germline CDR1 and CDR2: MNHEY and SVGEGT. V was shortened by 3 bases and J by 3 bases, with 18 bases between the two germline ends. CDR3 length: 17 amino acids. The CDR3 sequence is CASSYQDTGGFNQPQHF. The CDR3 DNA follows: TGTGCCAGCAGTTATCAGGACACGGGGGGTTTCAATCAGCCCCAGCATTTT.

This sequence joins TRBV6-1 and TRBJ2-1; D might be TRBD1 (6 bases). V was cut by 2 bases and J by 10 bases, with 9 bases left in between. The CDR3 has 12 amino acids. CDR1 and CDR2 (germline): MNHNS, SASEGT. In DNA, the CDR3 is TGTGCCAGCAGTGAATGGGACACGGAGCAGTTCTTC. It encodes CASSEWDTEQFF.

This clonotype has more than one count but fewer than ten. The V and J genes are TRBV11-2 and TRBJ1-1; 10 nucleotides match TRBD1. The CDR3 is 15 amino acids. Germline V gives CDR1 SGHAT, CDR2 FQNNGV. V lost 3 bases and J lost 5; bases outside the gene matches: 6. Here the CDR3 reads CASSFRTGGGTEAFF. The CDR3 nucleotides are TGTGCCAGCAGCTTCCGGACAGGGGGAGGAACTGAAGCTTTCTTT.

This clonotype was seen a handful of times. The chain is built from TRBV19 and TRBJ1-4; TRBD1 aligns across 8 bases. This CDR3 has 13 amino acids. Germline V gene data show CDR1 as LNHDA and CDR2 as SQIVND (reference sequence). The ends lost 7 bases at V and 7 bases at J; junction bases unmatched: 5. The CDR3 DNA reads TGTGCCAGTATCAGGGGGCAAGGTGAAAAACTGTTTTTT. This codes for CASIRGQGEKLFF.

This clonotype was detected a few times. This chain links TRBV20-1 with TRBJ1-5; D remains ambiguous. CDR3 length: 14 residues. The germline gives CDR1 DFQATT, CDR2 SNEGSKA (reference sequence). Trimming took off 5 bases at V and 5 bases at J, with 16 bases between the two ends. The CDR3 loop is CSASGPSGDQPQHF. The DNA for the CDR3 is TGCAGTGCTTCTGGCCCCTCGGGCGATCAGCCCCAGCATTTT.

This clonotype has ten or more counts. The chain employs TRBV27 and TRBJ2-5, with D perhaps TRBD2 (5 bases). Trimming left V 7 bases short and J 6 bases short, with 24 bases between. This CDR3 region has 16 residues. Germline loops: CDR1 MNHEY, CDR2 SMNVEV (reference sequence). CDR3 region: CASTSSTFSRGKTQYF. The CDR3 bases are TGTGCCAGCACCAGTTCAACCTTCAGTCGGGGAAAGACCCAGTACTTC.